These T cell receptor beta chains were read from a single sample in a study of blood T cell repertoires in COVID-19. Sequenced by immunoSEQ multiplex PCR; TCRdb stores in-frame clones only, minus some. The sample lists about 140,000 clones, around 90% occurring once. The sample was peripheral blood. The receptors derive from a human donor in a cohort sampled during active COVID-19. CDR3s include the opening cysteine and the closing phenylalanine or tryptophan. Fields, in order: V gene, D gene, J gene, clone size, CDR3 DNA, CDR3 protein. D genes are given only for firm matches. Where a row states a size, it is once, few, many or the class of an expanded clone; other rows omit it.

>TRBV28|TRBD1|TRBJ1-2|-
TGTGCCAGCAGCTCCGACAGGGCCTATGGCTACACCTTC
CASSSDRAYGYTF
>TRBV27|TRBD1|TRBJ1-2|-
TGTGCCAGCAGTGTGGGGACAGGGGAGGGCTATGGCTACACCTTC
CASSVGTGEGYGYTF
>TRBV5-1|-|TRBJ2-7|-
TGCGCCAGCAGCTTGGGGGCAGGGGGGTACGAGCAGTACTTC
CASSLGAGGYEQYF
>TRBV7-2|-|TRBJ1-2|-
TGTGCCAGCAGCCTAACGGGCAGGGACTATGGCTACACCTTC
CASSLTGRDYGYTF
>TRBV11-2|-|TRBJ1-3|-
TGTGCCAGCAGCTTTTTGACAGCGGGAAACACCATATATTTT
CASSFLTAGNTIYF
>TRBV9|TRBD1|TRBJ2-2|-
TGTGCCAGCAGCCCCCGACGGACAGGGGGCGGCACCGGGGAGCTGTTTTTT
CASSPRRTGGGTGELFF
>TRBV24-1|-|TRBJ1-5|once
TGTGCCACCGGGACTGCAGGATTGGGGGCCCAGCATTTT
CATGTAGLGAQHF
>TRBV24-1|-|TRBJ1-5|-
TGTGCCAGGCAAAAGGGAGAGGGTCAGCCCCAGCATTTT
CARQKGEGQPQHF
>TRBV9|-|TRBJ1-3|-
TGTGCCAGCAGCGTAGGGGGGAGGGGTAGCCCTGGAAACACCATATATTTT
CASSVGGRGSPGNTIYF
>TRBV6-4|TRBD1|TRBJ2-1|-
TGTGCCAGCAGCCCCAGACAGGGGGCATCCTACAATGAGCAGTTCTTC
CASSPRQGASYNEQFF
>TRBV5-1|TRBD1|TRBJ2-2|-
TGCGCCAGCAGCTTGGCCGACAGGGGCTCCGGGGAGCTGTTTTTT
CASSLADRGSGELFF
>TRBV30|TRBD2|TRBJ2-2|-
TGTGCCTGGAGCCACGGGAGGGGCACCGGGGAGCTGTTTTTT
CAWSHGRGTGELFF
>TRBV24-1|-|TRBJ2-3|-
TGTGCCACCAGTGATTTGCCCCCAGGTGGCACAGATACGCAGTATTTT
CATSDLPPGGTDTQYF
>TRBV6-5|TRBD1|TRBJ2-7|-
TGTGCCAGCAGACTGACAGGGAACTACGAGCAGTACTTC
CASRLTGNYEQYF
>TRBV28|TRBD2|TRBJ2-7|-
TGTGCCAGCAGGGTAGCGGGCTACGAGCAGTACTTC
CASRVAGYEQYF
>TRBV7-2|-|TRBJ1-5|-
TGTGCCAGCAGCTTCGGGGGAGTCAATCAGCCCCAGCATTTT
CASSFGGVNQPQHF
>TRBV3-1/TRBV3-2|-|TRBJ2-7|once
TGTGCCAGCAGCCAAGTCCATTCCGAGCAGTACTTC
CASSQVHSEQYF
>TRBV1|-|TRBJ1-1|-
TGCACCAGCAGCCAAGACCACTTGAACACTGAAGCTTTCTTT
CTSSQDHLNTEAFF
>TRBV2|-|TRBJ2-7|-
TGTGCCAGCGTGACAGAAGCAGAGCAGTACTTC
CASVTEAEQYF
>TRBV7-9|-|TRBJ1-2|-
TGTGCCAGCACCCTGGGGGGGCCAGGTGGCTATGGCTACACCTTC
CASTLGGPGGYGYTF
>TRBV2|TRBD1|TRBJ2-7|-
TGTGCCAGTCCTAGGGGGCACGAGCAGTACTTC
CASPRGHEQYF
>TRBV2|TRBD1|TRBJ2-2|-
TGTGCCAGCCGGTGGGTCGGACAGGGGAACACCGGGGAGCTGTTTTTT
CASRWVGQGNTGELFF
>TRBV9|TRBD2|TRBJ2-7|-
TGTGCCAGCAGCCCACGGACTAGCGTCTACGAGCAGTACTTC
CASSPRTSVYEQYF
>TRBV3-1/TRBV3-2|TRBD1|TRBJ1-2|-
TGTGCCAGCAGCCAAGCCGGACAGGGCTCTCATGGGGGCTTC
CASSQAGQGSHGGF
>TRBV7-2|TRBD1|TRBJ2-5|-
TGTGCCAGCAGCAGAGGGACAGGGCCGATGCAGGAGACCCAGTACTTC
CASSRGTGPMQETQYF
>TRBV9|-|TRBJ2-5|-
TGTGCCAGCAGCGTAGGGCGGAGGGAGTGGGAGGAGACCCAGTACTTC
CASSVGRREWEETQYF
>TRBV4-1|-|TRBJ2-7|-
TGCGCCAGCAGCCAAGATGGTAGTGGGGGGTATTCCTACGAGCAGTACTTC
CASSQDGSGGYSYEQYF
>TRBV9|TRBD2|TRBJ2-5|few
TGTGCCAGCAGCGAGGGACTAGCGGGAGGGGCAGAGACCCAGTACTTC
CASSEGLAGGAETQYF
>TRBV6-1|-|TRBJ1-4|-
TGTGCCAGCAGTGACGCCGGGAGGCCCTTGGGCCAAAAACTGTTTTTT
CASSDAGRPLGQKLFF
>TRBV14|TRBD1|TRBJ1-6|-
TGTGCCAGCAGCCTCAGACAGGGCTGGGGGTATAATTCACCCCTCCACTTT
CASSLRQGWGYNSPLHF
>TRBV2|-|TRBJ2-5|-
TGTGCCAGCCAGGAGGGCAGGGGGCAAGAGACCCAGTACTTC
CASQEGRGQETQYF
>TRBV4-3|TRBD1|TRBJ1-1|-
TGCGCCAGCAGCCGGGACAGGGGGGGCACTGAAGCTTTCTTT
CASSRDRGGTEAFF
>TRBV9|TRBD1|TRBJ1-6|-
TGTGCCAGCAGCCCCCCCGGGACAGGTGAAAATTCACCCCTCCACTTT
CASSPPGTGENSPLHF
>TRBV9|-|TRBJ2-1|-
TGTGCCAGCAACCCCGGCCAGGTCGGCTACAATGAGCAGTTCTTC
CASNPGQVGYNEQFF
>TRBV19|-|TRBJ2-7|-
TGTGCCAGTAGTCAACCCCGGGGGGCAGGCGCCTACGAGCAGTACTTC
CASSQPRGAGAYEQYF
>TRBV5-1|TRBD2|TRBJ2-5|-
TGCGCCAGCAGCGGCGGGACTAGAGAGACCCAGTACTTC
CASSGGTRETQYF
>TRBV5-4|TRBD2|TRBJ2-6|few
TGTGCCAGCAGCCCAACGGGAGGGACTGGGGCCAACGTCCTGACTTTC
CASSPTGGTGANVLTF
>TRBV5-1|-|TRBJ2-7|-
TGCGCCAGCAGCACCGACAGATCCTACGAGCAGTACTTC
CASSTDRSYEQYF
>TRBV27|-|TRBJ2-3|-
TGTGCCAGCAGTTTATCTGTGCGGGGAACAGATACGCAGTATTTT
CASSLSVRGTDTQYF
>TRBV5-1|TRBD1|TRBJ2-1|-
TGCGCCAGCAGCTTTCCCCGGACGCCGGGACAGGGGTACAATGAGCAGTTCTTC
CASSFPRTPGQGYNEQFF
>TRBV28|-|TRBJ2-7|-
TGTGCCAGCAGTTTTTTCTATCGGGGTGCGTCTAGCGAACCCTACGAGCAGTACTTC
CASSFFYRGASSEPYEQYF
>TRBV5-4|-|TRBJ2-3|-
TGTGCCAGCAGCTTGGGAGCATCTCCGAGCACAGATACGCAGTATTTT
CASSLGASPSTDTQYF
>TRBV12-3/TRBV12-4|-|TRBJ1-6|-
TGTGCCAGCAGCTCACAGTATTCACCCCTCCACTTT
CASSSQYSPLHF